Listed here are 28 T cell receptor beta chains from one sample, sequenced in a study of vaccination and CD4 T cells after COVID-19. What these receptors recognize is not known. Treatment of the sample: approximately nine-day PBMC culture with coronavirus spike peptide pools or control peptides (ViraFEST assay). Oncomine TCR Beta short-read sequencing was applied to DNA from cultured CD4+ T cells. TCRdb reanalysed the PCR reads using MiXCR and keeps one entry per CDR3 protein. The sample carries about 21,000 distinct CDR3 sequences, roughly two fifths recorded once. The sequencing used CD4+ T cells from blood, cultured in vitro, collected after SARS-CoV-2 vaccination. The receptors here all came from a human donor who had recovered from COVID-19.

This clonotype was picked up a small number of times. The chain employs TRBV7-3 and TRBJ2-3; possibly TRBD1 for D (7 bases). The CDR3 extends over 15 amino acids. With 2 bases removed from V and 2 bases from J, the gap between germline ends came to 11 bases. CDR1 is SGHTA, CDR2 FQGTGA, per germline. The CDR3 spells CASSLSGGITDTQYF. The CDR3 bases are TGTGCCAGCAGCTTATCAGGGGGGATCACAGATACGCAGTATTTT.

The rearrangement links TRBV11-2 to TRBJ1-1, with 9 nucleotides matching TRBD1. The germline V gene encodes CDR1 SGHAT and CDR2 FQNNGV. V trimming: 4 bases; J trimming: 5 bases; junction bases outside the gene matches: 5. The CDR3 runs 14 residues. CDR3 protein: CASSSNRGRTEAFF. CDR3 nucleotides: TGTGCCAGCAGCTCCAACAGGGGGCGAACTGAAGCTTTCTTT. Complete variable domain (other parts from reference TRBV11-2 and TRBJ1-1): EAGVAQSPRYKIIEKRQSVAFWCNPISGHATLYWYQQILGQGPKLLIQFQNNGVVDDSQLPKDRFSAERLKGVDSTLKIQPAKLEDSAVYLCASSSNRGRTEAFFGQGTRLTVV.

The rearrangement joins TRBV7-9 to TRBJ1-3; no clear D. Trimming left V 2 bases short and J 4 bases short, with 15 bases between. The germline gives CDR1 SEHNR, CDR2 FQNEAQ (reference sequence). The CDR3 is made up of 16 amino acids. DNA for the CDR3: TGTGCCAGCAGCTTAAAGGGTACTCATACCGGAAACACCATATATTTT. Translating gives CASSLKGTHTGNTIYF. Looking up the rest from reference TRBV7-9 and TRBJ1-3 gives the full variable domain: DTGVSQNPRHKITKRGQNVTFRCDPISEHNRLYWYRQTLGQGPEFLTYFQNEAQLEKSRLLSDRFSAERPKGSFSTLEIQRTEQGDSAMYLCASSLKGTHTGNTIYFGEGSWLTVV.

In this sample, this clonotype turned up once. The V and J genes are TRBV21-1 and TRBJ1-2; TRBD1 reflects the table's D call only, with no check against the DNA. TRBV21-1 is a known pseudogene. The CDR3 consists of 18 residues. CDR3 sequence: CASSPPQGAPSGHWGYTF. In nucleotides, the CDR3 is TGTGCCAGCAGCCCCCCCCAGGGGGCGCCTTCGGGGCATTGGGGCTACACCTTC.

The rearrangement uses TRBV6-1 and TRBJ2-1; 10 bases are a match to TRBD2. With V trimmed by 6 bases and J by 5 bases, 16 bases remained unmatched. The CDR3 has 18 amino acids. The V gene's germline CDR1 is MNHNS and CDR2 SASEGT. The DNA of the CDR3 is TGTGCCAGCAGCTATGGGTTACTAGCGGGGCCCTTCGACAATGAGCAGTTCTTC. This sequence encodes CASSYGLLAGPFDNEQFF.

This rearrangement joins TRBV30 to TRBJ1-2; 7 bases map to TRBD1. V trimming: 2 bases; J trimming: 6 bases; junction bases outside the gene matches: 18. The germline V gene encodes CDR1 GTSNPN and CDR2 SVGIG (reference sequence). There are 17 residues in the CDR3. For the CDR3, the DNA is TGTGCCTGGAGTATAGCAGGGAGGGGGCTGCTGGGAGATGGCTACACCTTC. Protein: CAWSIAGRGLLGDGYTF.

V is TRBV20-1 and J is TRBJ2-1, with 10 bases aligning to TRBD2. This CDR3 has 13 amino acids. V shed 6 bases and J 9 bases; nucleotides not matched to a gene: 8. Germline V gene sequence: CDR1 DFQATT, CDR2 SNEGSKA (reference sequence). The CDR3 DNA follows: TGCAGTGCCCAGCGGGAGGGCGGGAGTGAGCAGTTCTTC. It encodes CSAQREGGSEQFF.

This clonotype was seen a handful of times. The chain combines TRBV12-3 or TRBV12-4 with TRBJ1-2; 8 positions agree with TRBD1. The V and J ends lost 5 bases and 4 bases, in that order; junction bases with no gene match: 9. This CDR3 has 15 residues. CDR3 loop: CASSQSGGLAYGYTF. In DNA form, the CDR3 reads TGTGCCAGCAGTCAATCAGGGGGCCTCGCCTATGGCTACACCTTC.

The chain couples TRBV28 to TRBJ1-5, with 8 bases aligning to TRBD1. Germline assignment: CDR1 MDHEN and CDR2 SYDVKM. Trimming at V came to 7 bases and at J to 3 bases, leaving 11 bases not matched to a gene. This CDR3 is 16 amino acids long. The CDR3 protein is CASTVYGQGFNQPQHF. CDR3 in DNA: TGTGCCAGCACCGTATACGGACAGGGCTTCAATCAGCCCCAGCATTTT.

CDR3 in DNA: TGTGCCAGCACGAGGGCTGGGACTGAAGCTTTCTTT. It encodes CASTRAGTEAFF. The chain employs TRBV2 and TRBJ1-1; D is undetermined. Trimming shortened V by 7 bases and J by 5 bases, and 11 bases separated the two germline ends. Germline V gene sequence: CDR1 SNHLY, CDR2 FYNNEI. The length of the CDR3 is 12 residues.

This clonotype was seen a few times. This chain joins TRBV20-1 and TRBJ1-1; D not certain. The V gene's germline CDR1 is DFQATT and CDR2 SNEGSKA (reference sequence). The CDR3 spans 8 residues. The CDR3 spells CRATEAFF. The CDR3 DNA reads TGCAGGGCCACTGAAGCTTTCTTT.

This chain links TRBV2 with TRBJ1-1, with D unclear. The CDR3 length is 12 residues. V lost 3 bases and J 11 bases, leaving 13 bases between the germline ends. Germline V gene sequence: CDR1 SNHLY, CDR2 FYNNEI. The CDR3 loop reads CASSDGRWAAFF. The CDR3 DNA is TGTGCCAGCAGTGACGGGCGGTGGGCCGCTTTCTTT.

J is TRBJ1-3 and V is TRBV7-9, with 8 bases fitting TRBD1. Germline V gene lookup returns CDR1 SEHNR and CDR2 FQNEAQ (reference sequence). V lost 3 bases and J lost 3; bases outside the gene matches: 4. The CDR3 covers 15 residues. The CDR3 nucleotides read TGTGCCAGCAGCTTGACAGGGGATAGTGGAAACACCATATATTTT. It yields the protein CASSLTGDSGNTIYF. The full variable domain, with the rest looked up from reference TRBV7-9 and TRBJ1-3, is DTGVSQNPRHKITKRGQNVTFRCDPISEHNRLYWYRQTLGQGPEFLTYFQNEAQLEKSRLLSDRFSAERPKGSFSTLEIQRTEQGDSAMYLCASSLTGDSGNTIYFGEGSWLTVV.

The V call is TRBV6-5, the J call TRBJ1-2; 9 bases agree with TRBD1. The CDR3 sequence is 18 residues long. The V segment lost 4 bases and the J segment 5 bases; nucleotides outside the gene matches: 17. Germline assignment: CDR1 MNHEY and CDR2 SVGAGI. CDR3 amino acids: CASSSTRSGTGKRYGYTF. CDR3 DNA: TGTGCCAGCAGTTCGACCCGTTCCGGGACAGGGAAACGGTATGGCTACACCTTC.

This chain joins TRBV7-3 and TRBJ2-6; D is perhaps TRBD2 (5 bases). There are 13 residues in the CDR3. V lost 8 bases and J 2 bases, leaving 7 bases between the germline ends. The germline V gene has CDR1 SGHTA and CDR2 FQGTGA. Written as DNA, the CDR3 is TGTGCCAGCTCGGAGGCTGGGGCCAACGTCCTGACTTTC. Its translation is CASSEAGANVLTF.

The CDR3 DNA reads as TGCGCCAGCACCCTTGGACAGGGGAACTCACCCCTCCACTTT. Protein: CASTLGQGNSPLHF. The J gene is TRBJ1-6, the V gene TRBV4-1; 9 bases match TRBD1. This CDR3 comprises 14 residues. Germline CDR1 is MGHRA and CDR2 is YSYEKL. V gave up 7 bases and J gave up 10 bases; unmatched junction bases: 8.

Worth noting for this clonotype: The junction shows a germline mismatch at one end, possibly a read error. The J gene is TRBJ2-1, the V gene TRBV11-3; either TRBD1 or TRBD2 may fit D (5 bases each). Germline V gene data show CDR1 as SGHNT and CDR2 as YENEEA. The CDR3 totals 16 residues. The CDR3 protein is CVSSLDRTLGHNEQFF. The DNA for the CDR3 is TGTGTCAGCAGCTTAGACCGGACCCTGGGACACAATGAGCAGTTCTTC.

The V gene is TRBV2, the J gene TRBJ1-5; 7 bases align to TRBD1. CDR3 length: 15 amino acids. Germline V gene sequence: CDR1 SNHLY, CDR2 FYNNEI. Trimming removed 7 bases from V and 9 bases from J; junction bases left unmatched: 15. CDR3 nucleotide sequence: TGTGCCAGCACGGTGGCAGGGGGGACCTTTGGGCCCCAGCATTTT. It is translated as CASTVAGGTFGPQHF.

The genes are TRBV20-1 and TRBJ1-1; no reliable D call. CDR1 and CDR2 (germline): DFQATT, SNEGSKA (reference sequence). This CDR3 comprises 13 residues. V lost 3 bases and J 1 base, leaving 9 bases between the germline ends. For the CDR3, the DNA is TGCAGTGCTAGTCGGCTTACGAACACTGAAGCTTTCTTT. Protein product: CSASRLTNTEAFF.

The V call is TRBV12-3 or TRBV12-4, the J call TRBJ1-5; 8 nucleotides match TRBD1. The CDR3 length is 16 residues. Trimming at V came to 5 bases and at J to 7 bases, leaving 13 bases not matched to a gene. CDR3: CASSPHETGGLQPQHF. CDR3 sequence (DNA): TGTGCCAGCAGTCCGCATGAAACAGGGGGTTTACAGCCCCAGCATTTT.

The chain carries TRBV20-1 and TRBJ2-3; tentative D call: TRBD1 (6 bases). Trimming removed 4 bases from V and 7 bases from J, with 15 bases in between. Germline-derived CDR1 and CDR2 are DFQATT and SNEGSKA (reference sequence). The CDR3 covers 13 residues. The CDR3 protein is CSATAGDTNTQYF. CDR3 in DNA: TGCAGTGCTACGGCAGGGGATACGAATACGCAGTATTTT.

CDR3: CASSYETRTEAFF. CDR3 sequence (DNA): TGTGCCAGCAGTTACGAGACGAGGACTGAAGCTTTCTTT. This rearrangement joins TRBV6-2 or TRBV6-3 to TRBJ1-1, with D uncertain. Germline assignment: CDR1 MNHEY and CDR2 SVGEGT. The CDR3 has 13 residues. Trimming pared 2 bases from V and 5 bases from J, leaving 9 bases between.

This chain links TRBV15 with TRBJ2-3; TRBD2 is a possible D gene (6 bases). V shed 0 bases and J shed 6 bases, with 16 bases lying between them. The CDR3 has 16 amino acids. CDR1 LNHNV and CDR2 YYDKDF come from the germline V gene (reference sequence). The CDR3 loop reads CATSRDVSSAADTQYF. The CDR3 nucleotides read TGTGCCACCAGCAGAGATGTTTCTAGCGCCGCGGATACGCAGTATTTT.

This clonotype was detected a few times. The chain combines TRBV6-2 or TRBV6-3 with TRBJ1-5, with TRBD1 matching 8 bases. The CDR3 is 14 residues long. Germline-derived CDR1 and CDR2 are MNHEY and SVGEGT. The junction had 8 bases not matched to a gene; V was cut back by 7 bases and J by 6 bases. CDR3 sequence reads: CASTGQGGIQPQHF. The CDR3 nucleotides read TGTGCCAGCACAGGACAGGGAGGAATTCAGCCCCAGCATTTT.

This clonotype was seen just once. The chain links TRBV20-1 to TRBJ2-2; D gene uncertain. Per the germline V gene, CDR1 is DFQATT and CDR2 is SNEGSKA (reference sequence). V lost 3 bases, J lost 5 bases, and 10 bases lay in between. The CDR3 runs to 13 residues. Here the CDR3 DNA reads TGCAGTGCTAGCCGTCTTAAGACCGGGGAGCTGTTTTTT. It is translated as CSASRLKTGELFF.

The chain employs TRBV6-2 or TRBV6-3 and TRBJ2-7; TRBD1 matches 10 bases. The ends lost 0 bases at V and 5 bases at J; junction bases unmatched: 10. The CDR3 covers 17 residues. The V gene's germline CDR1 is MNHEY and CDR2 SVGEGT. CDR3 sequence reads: CASSYSLGTGAVHEQYF. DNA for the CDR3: TGTGCCAGCAGTTACTCACTAGGGACAGGGGCGGTCCACGAGCAGTACTTC.

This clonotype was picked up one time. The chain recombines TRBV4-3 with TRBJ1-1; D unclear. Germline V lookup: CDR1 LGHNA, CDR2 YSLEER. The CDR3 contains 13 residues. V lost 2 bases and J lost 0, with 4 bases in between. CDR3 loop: CASSQTMNTEAFF. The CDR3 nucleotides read TGCGCCAGCAGCCAAACCATGAACACTGAAGCTTTCTTT.

Written as DNA, the CDR3 is TGCAGCGTTGGGCCCCGACAGGCCTCCTATGGCTACACCTTC. It yields the protein CSVGPRQASYGYTF. The V call is TRBV29-1, the J call TRBJ1-2; D might be TRBD1 (6 bases). The CDR3 consists of 14 residues. Germline CDR1 SQVTM, CDR2 ANQGSEA. Trimming stripped 4 bases from V and 4 bases from J, with 16 bases between.